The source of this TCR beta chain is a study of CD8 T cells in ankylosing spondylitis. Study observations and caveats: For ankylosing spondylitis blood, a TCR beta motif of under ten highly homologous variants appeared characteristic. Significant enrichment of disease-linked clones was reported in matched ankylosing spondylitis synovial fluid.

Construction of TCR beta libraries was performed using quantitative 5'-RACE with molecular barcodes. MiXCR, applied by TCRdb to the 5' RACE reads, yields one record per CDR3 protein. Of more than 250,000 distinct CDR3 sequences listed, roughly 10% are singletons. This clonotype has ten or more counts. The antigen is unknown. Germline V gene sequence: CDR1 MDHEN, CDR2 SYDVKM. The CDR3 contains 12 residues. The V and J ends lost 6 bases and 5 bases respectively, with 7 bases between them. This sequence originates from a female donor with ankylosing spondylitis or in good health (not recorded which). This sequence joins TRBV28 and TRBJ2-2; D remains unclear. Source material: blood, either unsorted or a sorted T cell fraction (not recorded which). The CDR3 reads CASSPLTGELFF. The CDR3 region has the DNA TGTGCCAGCAGCCCATTGACCGGGGAGCTGTTTTTT.